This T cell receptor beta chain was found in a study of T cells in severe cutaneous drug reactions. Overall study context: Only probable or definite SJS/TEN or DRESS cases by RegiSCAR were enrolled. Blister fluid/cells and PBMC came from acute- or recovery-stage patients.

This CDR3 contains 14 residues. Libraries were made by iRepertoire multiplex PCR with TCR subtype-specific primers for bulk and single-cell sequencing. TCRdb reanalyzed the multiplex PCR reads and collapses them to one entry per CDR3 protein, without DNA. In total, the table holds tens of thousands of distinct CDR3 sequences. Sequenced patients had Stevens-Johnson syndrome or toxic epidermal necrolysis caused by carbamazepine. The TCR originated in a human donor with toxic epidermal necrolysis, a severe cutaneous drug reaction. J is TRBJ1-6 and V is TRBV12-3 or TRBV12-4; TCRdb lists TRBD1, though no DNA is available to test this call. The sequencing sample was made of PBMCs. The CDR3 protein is CASSLLQGRIPLHF.